This T cell receptor (beta chain) was sequenced for a study of blood T cell repertoires in COVID-19. Overall study: COVID-19 samples collected from the United States, Italy and Spain covered acute and convalescent phases. In each case, the material was cDNA or gDNA derived from T cells, B-cell-depleted T cells, or PBMCs.

Germline V gives CDR1 SGHKS, CDR2 YYEKEE (reference sequence). The CDR3 has 14 residues. The trim removed 0 bases at V and 4 bases at J, leaving 4 bases unmatched. In the authors' workflow: Amplification with reference gene primers provided the estimates of nucleated cell counts. Assay: immunoSEQ multiplex PCR; the TCRdb copy retains only in-frame clones and omits some. The V and J calls and clone size come from that table; D and trimming were worked out from the DNA. The repertoire has a few hundred thousand clones, nearly 90% of them found once; the top ten carry 4% to 5%. The TCR originated in a woman aged 40 to 50 who had recovered from COVID-19. This chain links TRBV5-5 with TRBJ2-7, with 7 nucleotides matching TRBD1. The sample taken for sequencing was peripheral blood. In nucleotides, the CDR3 is TGTGCCAGCAGCTTGGAGACAGGGTCTTACGAGCAGTACTTC. Amino acid sequence: CASSLETGSYEQYF.